Sequencing of this T cell receptor (beta chain) was carried out in a study of cytomegalovirus exposure and HLA in healthy donors. Study summary: A previous analysis identified 95 million to 130 million unique TCR beta sequences derived from approximately 190 million T cells.

Findings and limits, study-wide: Later work associated around 18,000 TCR beta sequences with HLA alleles at 0.05 false discovery rate.

Both 60 Vbeta primers and 13 Jbeta primers went into the PCR. Under the authors' procedure: About 12 million shared chains were among the 60 million to 80 million unique TCR beta chains that a later analysis counted. Measured with immunoSEQ multiplex PCR; TCRdb has only the in-frame clones, and not every one. V, J and clone size reflect that table, while D and trimming were determined from the DNA. The sample yields around 64,000 clones, 55% to 65% seen once. Turning to this clone: What it recognizes is unknown.

The sequenced material came from PBMCs. The receptor comes from a woman in her forties or fifties in good health and CMV-seronegative.

The DNA of the CDR3 is TGCGCCAGCAGCGCTAGCGGGAGAGGAACAGATACGCAGTATTTT. This translates into CASSASGRGTDTQYF. The V and J genes are TRBV4-3 and TRBJ2-3; TRBD2 matches at 10 bases. This CDR3 has 15 residues. The V gene end was trimmed by 5 bases and the J gene end by 3 bases; junction bases not matched to a gene: 5. Per the germline V gene, CDR1 is LGHNA and CDR2 is YSLEER.